Each of the 3 T cell receptor beta chains below was sequenced from the same sample in a study of blood T cell repertoires in COVID-19. TCRdb's copy holds only in-frame clones and misses some; the assay was immunoSEQ multiplex PCR. The sample yields 200,000 or so clones, roughly 79% seen once. Sequenced input: peripheral blood. These receptors originate from a woman aged 80 or over with COVID-19, enrolled during active disease.

This clone was observed a handful of times. V and J are TRBV28 and TRBJ1-1; D not resolved. Trimming took 6 bases from V and 0 from J, leaving 14 bases between them. Per the germline V gene, CDR1 is MDHEN and CDR2 is SYDVKM. The CDR3 sequence is 15 residues long. CDR3 in DNA: TGTGCCAGCAGACCCCGACTGAAGTTGAACACTGAAGCTTTCTTT. Its protein product is CASRPRLKLNTEAFF. Combining the CDR3 with reference TRBV28 and TRBJ1-1 gives the whole variable domain DVKVTQSSRYLVKRTGEKVFLECVQDMDHENMFWYRQDPGLGLRLIYFSYDVKMKEKGDIPEGYSVSREKKERFSLILESASTNQTSMYLCASRPRLKLNTEAFFGQGTRLTVV.

The chain uses TRBV28 and TRBJ1-2; possible D gene TRBD1, 6 bases. This CDR3 contains 12 residues. The germline V gene encodes CDR1 MDHEN and CDR2 SYDVKM. Trimming pared 6 bases from V and 11 bases from J, leaving 16 bases between. The CDR3 coding sequence is TGTGCCAGCAGCTTCACGAGGACAGCTTACACCTTC. This translates into CASSFTRTAYTF.

The chain couples TRBV11-2 to TRBJ2-3; a possible D gene is TRBD2 (7 bases). V gave up 4 bases and J gave up 4 bases, with 21 bases separating them. This CDR3 is 17 amino acids long. Germline lookup yields CDR1 SGHAT and CDR2 FQNNGV. The CDR3 DNA sequence: TGTGCCAGCAGCTCCCCCAGGGGCGGGGGACGCCCAGATACGCAGTATTTT. It yields the protein CASSSPRGGGRPDTQYF.